This is a list of T cell receptor beta chains from one sample in a study of hypomethylating agent response in myelodysplastic syndrome. Repertoires were generated with immunoSEQ multiplex PCR, while TCRdb's copy carries only in-frame clones and drops some. This table has about 5,900 clones, around 87% appearing once. Specimen: bone marrow, collected before or after starting hypomethylating agent treatment for myelodysplastic syndrome (not recorded which). The receptors were sampled from a human donor with myelodysplastic syndrome. Both conserved end residues are part of each CDR3. The D gene is left open where the match is weak. Not every row has a clone size; where given, it reads once, few, many or a size class.

TGTGCCAGCTCCGCAGGGTTAGGGTACGAGCAGTACTTC	CASSAGLGYEQYF	once	-	TRBV6-1	TRBJ2-7
TGCGCCAGCAGAAGTGACAGGCGGCGCACAGATACGCAGTATTTT	CASRSDRRRTDTQYF	-	-	TRBV10-1	TRBJ2-3
TGTGCCAGTAGTATAAGGCAGGGCGGACAGCCCCAGCATTTT	CASSIRQGGQPQHF	-	-	TRBV19	TRBJ1-5
TGCAGCGTTGAAGTTGTTGACAGCGAAAAACTGTTTTTT	CSVEVVDSEKLFF	-	-	TRBV29-1	TRBJ1-4
TGCGCCAGCAGCTCACAGGGGAACACTGAAGCTTTCTTT	CASSSQGNTEAFF	-	-	TRBV5-1	TRBJ1-1
TGTGCCAGCAGCTCTCTACGGGGGAGGGACAGGGGGCACACCGGGGAGCTGTTTTTT	CASSSLRGRDRGHTGELFF	-	TRBD1	TRBV11-2	TRBJ2-2
TGCGCCAGCAGCCAAGATGGCAGCCCCTACGAGCAGTACTTC	CASSQDGSPYEQYF	-	-	TRBV4-3	TRBJ2-7
TGTGCCAGCAGCTTCCACGCGGGAGAGACCCAGTACTTC	CASSFHAGETQYF	-	-	TRBV5-8	TRBJ2-5
TGTGCCAGCAGCTTCGGTGGCACTAAAGAGACCCAGTACTTC	CASSFGGTKETQYF	-	-	TRBV7-2	TRBJ2-5
TGTGCCAGTAGTACTGGACAGGGGCTGAATAATTCACCCCTCCACTTT	CASSTGQGLNNSPLHF	-	TRBD1	TRBV19	TRBJ1-6
TGTGCCACCCAGGGGACAGGGGATAATCAGCCCCAGCATTTT	CATQGTGDNQPQHF	-	TRBD1	TRBV10-3	TRBJ1-5
TGTGCCAGTAGTCCCAACAGATTGGGGTTGAGCTCCTACAATGAGCAGTTCTTC	CASSPNRLGLSSYNEQFF	once	-	TRBV19	TRBJ2-1
TGTGCCAGCAGTCGGGGAGCAGGAGGCAATCAGCCCCAGCATTTT	CASSRGAGGNQPQHF	-	-	TRBV6-5	TRBJ1-5
TGTGCCAGCAGTGAATTGGGACTGAACACCGGGGAGCTGTTTTTT	CASSELGLNTGELFF	-	-	TRBV2	TRBJ2-2
TGTGCCAGCAGCCCATCGACTAGTTCCTACAATGAGCAGTTCTTC	CASSPSTSSYNEQFF	-	-	TRBV5-4	TRBJ2-1
TGTGCCAGCAGCGTTGCCCCGGGTGAAAAACTGTTTTTT	CASSVAPGEKLFF	-	-	TRBV9	TRBJ1-4
TGTGCCAGCAGCTGGCTGGGGAACACTGAAGCTTTCTTT	CASSWLGNTEAFF	-	-	TRBV5-6	TRBJ1-1
TGTGCCAGCAGCTTCGGGACAGGGGACACCGGGGAGCTGTTTTTT	CASSFGTGDTGELFF	-	TRBD1	TRBV13	TRBJ2-2
TGCGCCAGCAGCCGGGGACAGCAAGAGACCCAGTACTTC	CASSRGQQETQYF	-	TRBD1	TRBV4-3	TRBJ2-5
TGCGCCAGCAGCCAACAGGGACAGAGCTCCTACAATGAGCAGTTCTTC	CASSQQGQSSYNEQFF	few	TRBD1	TRBV4-1	TRBJ2-1
TGTGCCAGCACCTCGGGGCAGGGTCAGTACTTC	CASTSGQGQYF	-	-	TRBV7-2	TRBJ2-4
TGTGCCAGCAGCTTGCTGGGCAGGGAAGAGACCCAGTACTTC	CASSLLGREETQYF	-	-	TRBV11-2	TRBJ2-5
TGTGCCAGCAGCTTCGACAGGGAACTTGAGCAGTACTTC	CASSFDRELEQYF	-	TRBD1	TRBV7-2	TRBJ2-7
TGTGCCAGCAGCCCCGGGACAGGGGGCGGAAACACCATATATTTT	CASSPGTGGGNTIYF	-	TRBD1	TRBV9	TRBJ1-3
TGCAGCGGGTTTGATGGAAACACCATATATTTT	CSGFDGNTIYF	-	-	TRBV29-1	TRBJ1-3
TGTGCCAGCAGTTTCATGAGCGGGGAAGGGGGTGAGCAGTTCTTC	CASSFMSGEGGEQFF	-	-	TRBV28	TRBJ2-1
TGTGCCAGCAGTTACGGGGGAAATCAGCCCCAGCATTTT	CASSYGGNQPQHF	-	-	TRBV6-5	TRBJ1-5
TGTGCCAGCAGCTTACAAGTAGCGGGACAAGAGACCCAGTACTTC	CASSLQVAGQETQYF	-	TRBD2	TRBV7-2	TRBJ2-5
TGTGCCAGCAGCCCTGGCCAGGGAACTGGAAACACCATATATTTT	CASSPGQGTGNTIYF	-	-	TRBV7-9	TRBJ1-3
TGTGCCAGCAGTATGACAGGGGGCCCCGGGTATGGCTACACCTTC	CASSMTGGPGYGYTF	-	TRBD1	TRBV27	TRBJ1-2
TGTGCCAGCGCACCCGACAGGGTTGGACAGCCCCAGCATTTT	CASAPDRVGQPQHF	-	TRBD1	TRBV9	TRBJ1-5
TGCGCCAGCAGCGAGGCAGGGGGCGTGGATACGCAGTATTTT	CASSEAGGVDTQYF	once	TRBD1	TRBV10-2	TRBJ2-3
TGTGCCAGCAGCTTAAGAATTACGACAGACAATCAGCCCCAGCATTTT	CASSLRITTDNQPQHF	-	-	TRBV5-6	TRBJ1-5
TGTGCCAGCAGCTTAGCAGGGTCGGGAAATCAGCCCCAGCATTTT	CASSLAGSGNQPQHF	-	-	TRBV7-6	TRBJ1-5
TGTGCCAGCACCGACGAGAGGGGTGAGCAGTTCTTC	CASTDERGEQFF	once	-	TRBV6-1	TRBJ2-1
TGTGCCAGCACTGACGACCCGTCCTACGAGCAGTACTTC	CASTDDPSYEQYF	-	-	TRBV6-6	TRBJ2-7
TGTGCCAGTGGGAGTGGCACTGAAGCTTTCTTT	CASGSGTEAFF	-	-	TRBV28	TRBJ1-1
TGCGCCAGCAGCTTGCCAAAAAGCGACGGTGAAGCTTTCTTT	CASSLPKSDGEAFF	-	-	TRBV5-1	TRBJ1-1
TGCGCCAGCAGCCAAGAGGGAGAAGGGGAAGGCGAGACCCAGTACTTC	CASSQEGEGEGETQYF	-	-	TRBV4-1	TRBJ2-5
TGTGCCAGCAGTGTATCGGGGTTCGGAGAAAAACTGTTTTTT	CASSVSGFGEKLFF	-	-	TRBV2	TRBJ1-4
TGTGCCAGCAGGGCAGGGAACGATCAGCCCCAGCATTTT	CASRAGNDQPQHF	few	-	TRBV6-5	TRBJ1-5
TGTGCCAGCAGCTTTAACTCTGGAAACACCATATATTTT	CASSFNSGNTIYF	-	-	TRBV5-5	TRBJ1-3
TGTGCCAGCAACAGTGCGGCGGCCCCAACTAATGAAAAACTGTTTTTT	CASNSAAAPTNEKLFF	-	-	TRBV28	TRBJ1-4
TGTGCCAGCAGCTTTCTGGGGGGCTGGCAAGAGACCCAGTACTTC	CASSFLGGWQETQYF	-	-	TRBV7-2	TRBJ2-5
TGTGCCAGCAGCTGGACTTTCGAAGAGACCCAGTACTTC	CASSWTFEETQYF	-	-	TRBV27	TRBJ2-5
TGTGCCAGCAGTTTCTCGTCGGGGGCTTTAGAGACCCAGTACTTC	CASSFSSGALETQYF	-	-	TRBV27	TRBJ2-5
TGTGCCAGCAGCGCAGCCGGGACAAACTACGAGCAGTACTTC	CASSAAGTNYEQYF	-	-	TRBV9	TRBJ2-7
TGTGCCAGCAGCTCTCGGACTACCACAGATACGCAGTATTTT	CASSSRTTTDTQYF	-	-	TRBV5-8	TRBJ2-3
TGTGCCAGCAGTTACCGAACTTCGGGGGCACAAGAGACCCAGTACTTC	CASSYRTSGAQETQYF	once	-	TRBV6-6	TRBJ2-5
TGTGCCAGCAGCTGGGGAAGAGACAGGGGGTACGAGACCCAGTACTTC	CASSWGRDRGYETQYF	once	TRBD1	TRBV11-1	TRBJ2-5
TGTGCCAGTAGGACAGGGGCCATCAATCAGCCCCAGCATTTT	CASRTGAINQPQHF	few	TRBD1	TRBV19	TRBJ1-5
TGTGCCAGCAGCTTGGCCGGACAGGGGGACTACGAGCAGTACTTC	CASSLAGQGDYEQYF	-	TRBD1	TRBV5-4	TRBJ2-7
TGTGCCAGCAGCGGGGACAGGGATCAGCCCCAGCATTTT	CASSGDRDQPQHF	-	TRBD1	TRBV11-1	TRBJ1-5
TGTGCCAGAAGCTTGTTCCCCACAGATACGCAGTATTTT	CARSLFPTDTQYF	-	-	TRBV5-3	TRBJ2-3
TGTGCCAGCAGCTTATCCACGGGGGCTGGCTATGGCTACACCTTC	CASSLSTGAGYGYTF	-	-	TRBV7-2	TRBJ1-2